The entry below describes one T cell receptor (beta chain). cDNA libraries for TCR beta contained unique molecular identifiers. TCRdb used MiXCR to reprocess the PCR reads, holding one entry per CDR3 protein. This sample has around 400,000 distinct CDR3 sequences, with 39% found just once. These data come from a study of post-analysis software for immune sequencing data. This sequence originates from a girl aged 2-10 years with multiple sclerosis. Sequenced input: blood.

The CDR3 protein is CASSARSTGSNQPQHF. In DNA form, the CDR3 reads TGTGCCAGCAGCGCCCGATCGACAGGTAGCAATCAGCCCCAGCATTTT. The chain recombines TRBV7-8 with TRBJ1-5; tentatively, D is TRBD1 (6 bases). The CDR3 runs to 16 residues. V lost 5 bases, J lost 0 bases, and 14 bases lay in between. Germline V lookup: CDR1 SGHVS, CDR2 FQNEAQ.